The present TCR beta chain was sequenced within a study of Graves' ophthalmopathy and Graves' hyperthyroidism. Regarding the study as a whole: The model achieved 70.59% sensitivity and 72% to 85% specificity for ophthalmopathy progression. Distinction of ophthalmopathy from stable hyperthyroidism by a 13-signature model reached approximately 89% sensitivity and approximately 81% specificity.

This clonotype was seen at least ten times. Its specificity is not known. The CDR3 loop spans 19 amino acids. Trimming took 3 bases from V and 2 from J; bases not matched to a gene: 18. Germline V gene lookup returns CDR1 LNHDA and CDR2 SQIVND (reference sequence). Beta-chain TCR CDR3 regions were amplified from RNA transcripts. RT-PCR was first run with HTBI primers, then multiplex PCR in a second round. TCRdb passed the multiplex PCR reads through MiXCR, listing each CDR3 protein once. Among about 400,000 distinct CDR3 sequences, about 16% were seen once, and the ten largest hold 1.6%. This chain links TRBV19 with TRBJ2-7; TRBD2 agrees at 8 bases. Material: peripheral blood. This TCR derives from a woman younger than 35 with Graves' ophthalmopathy. CDR3 DNA: TGTGCCAGTAGTATTCAGTTTCCGGCGGGAGGAGAACGTCCCTACGAGCAGTACTTC. Protein sequence: CASSIQFPAGGERPYEQYF.